Following are 22 T cell receptor beta chains from one sample sequenced in a study of cytotoxic CD8 clonotypes in ibrutinib-treated CLL. Repertoires were generated with immunoSEQ multiplex PCR, while TCRdb's copy carries only in-frame clones and drops some. The repertoire holds hundreds of thousands of clones, with around three quarters as singletons. The specimen comprised PBMCs, sampled after 24 months of ibrutinib treatment. Every receptor here comes from a human donor with chronic lymphocytic leukemia.

The gene calls are TRBV5-1 and TRBJ2-1; no definite D call. This CDR3 has 12 residues. V lost 2 bases and J 7 bases, leaving 7 bases between the germline ends. The germline gives CDR1 SGHRS, CDR2 YFSETQ. The CDR3 is CASSFPQNEQFF. CDR3 nucleotide sequence: TGCGCCAGCAGCTTCCCCCAGAATGAGCAGTTCTTC.

This chain connects TRBV5-1 to TRBJ2-3; 7 bases line up with TRBD1. The V and J ends lost 4 bases and 0 bases, in that order; junction bases with no gene match: 5. The CDR3 runs to 15 residues. The germline V gene encodes CDR1 SGHRS and CDR2 YFSETQ. CDR3 in DNA: TGCGCCAGCAGCCCCGGGACAGTTAGCACAGATACGCAGTATTTT. It yields the protein CASSPGTVSTDTQYF.

This clone was seen only a few times. The chain combines TRBV5-1 with TRBJ2-7; 15 nucleotides match TRBD2. The CDR3 sequence is 19 residues long. J was trimmed by 3 bases and V by 0 bases; bases with no gene match: 10. The V gene's germline CDR1 is SGHRS and CDR2 YFSETQ. This chain's CDR3 is CASSLELGGLAGGIYEQYF. The DNA of the CDR3 is TGCGCCAGCAGCTTGGAGCTGGGGGGACTAGCGGGAGGTATCTACGAGCAGTACTTC.

The V call is TRBV9, the J call TRBJ2-1; D tentatively fits TRBD1 or TRBD2 (5 bases each). With 2 bases removed from V and 5 bases from J, the gap between germline ends came to 11 bases. This CDR3 is 14 amino acids long. Germline CDR1 and CDR2: SGDLS and YYNGEE. CDR3 nucleotide sequence: TGTGCCAGCAGCGTGGGGACCCTTAACAATGAGCAGTTCTTC. Its protein product is CASSVGTLNNEQFF.

This rearrangement joins TRBV18 to TRBJ2-3, with D perhaps TRBD2 (5 bases). The CDR3 is made up of 14 amino acids. Germline values: CDR1 KGHSH, CDR2 LQKENI. Deletions cut 3 bases from V and 6 bases from J, with 13 bases between. The CDR3 loop reads CASSPLSSKDTQYF. The DNA for the CDR3 is TGTGCCAGCTCACCTCTTTCTAGCAAGGATACGCAGTATTTT. Based on the CDR3 plus reference TRBV18 and TRBJ2-3, the full variable domain is NAGVMQNPRHLVRRRGQEARLRCSPMKGHSHVYWYRQLPEEGLKFMVYLQKENIIDESGMPKERFSAEFPKEGPSILRIQQVVRGDSAAYFCASSPLSSKDTQYFGPGTRLTVL.

The genes are TRBV20-1 and TRBJ2-7, with D unclear. This CDR3 region has 9 residues. Trimming pared 5 bases from V and 9 bases from J, leaving 8 bases between. Germline V gene lookup returns CDR1 DFQATT and CDR2 SNEGSKA (reference sequence). The CDR3 protein is CSAAHPQYF. In DNA form, the CDR3 reads TGCAGTGCTGCCCACCCGCAGTACTTC.

This clone was recorded a few times. Here the CDR3 DNA reads TGTGCCTGGAGGGTCCCTAGGGGCTACACCTTC. Translated: CAWRVPRGYTF. The chain is built from TRBV30 and TRBJ1-2, with D hard to call. Trimming removed 3 bases at V and 8 bases at J, with 10 bases between. The CDR3 loop spans 11 amino acids. In germline, CDR1 is GTSNPN, CDR2 SVGIG (reference sequence).

The chain has TRBV30 and TRBJ1-5; TRBD1 aligns across 9 bases. The V and J ends lost 2 bases and 15 bases, in that order; junction bases with no gene match: 11. Looked up from germline, CDR1 is GTSNPN and CDR2 is SVGIG (reference sequence). The CDR3 sequence is 13 residues long. CDR3 protein: CAWSPNPGTGRHF. CDR3 in DNA: TGTGCCTGGAGTCCAAACCCCGGGACAGGGAGGCATTTT.

The J gene is TRBJ1-2, the V gene TRBV10-3; D gene uncertain. Trimming removed 0 bases at V and 4 bases at J, with 6 bases between. CDR1 and CDR2 (germline): ENHRY, SYGVKD. The CDR3 loop spans 13 amino acids. CDR3 DNA: TGTGCCATCAGTGAGTCGTCCGTCTATGGCTACACCTTC. It translates to CAISESSVYGYTF.

This clone was detected only once. V gene TRBV27 combines with J gene TRBJ2-3; TRBD1 agrees at 10 bases. The CDR3 has 17 amino acids. V shed 3 bases and J 5 bases; nucleotides not matched to a gene: 11. Germline values: CDR1 MNHEY, CDR2 SMNVEV (reference sequence). This CDR3 reads CASSFLLTGGEQDTQYF. The CDR3 DNA reads as TGTGCCAGCAGTTTCCTCTTGACAGGGGGCGAACAAGATACGCAGTATTTT.

This clone was seen only once. V and J are TRBV19 and TRBJ2-3; D may be TRBD1 or TRBD2 (6 bases each). This CDR3 contains 15 residues. V was trimmed by 5 bases and J by 5 bases, leaving 17 bases between them. Germline CDR1 is LNHDA and CDR2 is SQIVND (reference sequence). The chain's CDR3 is CASSWGPGVQDTQYF. The CDR3 bases are TGTGCCAGTAGTTGGGGGCCGGGAGTGCAAGATACGCAGTATTTT.

This clone has more than one count but fewer than ten. The chain couples TRBV14 to TRBJ2-7, with a weak D call TRBD2 (5 bases). Looked up from germline, CDR1 is SGHDN and CDR2 is FVKESK. V gave up 6 bases and J gave up 1 base, with 13 bases separating them. The length of the CDR3 is 14 residues. The CDR3 protein is CASRRSAASYEQYF. In DNA form, the CDR3 reads TGTGCCAGCAGACGTAGCGCAGCTTCCTACGAGCAGTACTTC. The full variable domain, completed using reference TRBV14 and TRBJ2-7, is EAGVTQFPSHSVIEKGQTVTLRCDPISGHDNLYWYRRVMGKEIKFLLHFVKESKQDESGMPNNRFLAERTGGTYSTLKVQPAELEDSGVYFCASRRSAASYEQYFGPGTRLTVT.

This chain connects TRBV9 to TRBJ2-7; 10 nucleotides line up with TRBD1. Losses at the gene ends were 6 bases for V and 4 bases for J; bases not matched to a gene: 7. The CDR3 is 14 amino acids. CDR1 is SGDLS and CDR2 is YYNGEE in the germline V gene. CDR3 coding DNA: TGTGCCAGCAAGCCGGGACAGGGGTTATACGAGCAGTACTTC. The encoded protein is CASKPGQGLYEQYF.

The J gene is TRBJ2-1, the V gene TRBV7-2; perhaps TRBD1 as D (6 bases). V lost 5 bases, J lost 4 bases, and 15 bases lay in between. CDR3 length equals 15 residues. CDR1 is SGHTA, CDR2 FQGNSA, per germline. The CDR3 DNA reads as TGTGCCAGCAGCCCCAATTTGGACAGTTACAATGAGCAGTTCTTC. It translates to CASSPNLDSYNEQFF.

CDR3 sequence (DNA): TGTGCCAGCAGTTACTCGGAGACGCTCGAGCAGTACTTC. Its protein is CASSYSETLEQYF. V usage is TRBV6-5 and J usage is TRBJ2-7; D not resolved. CDR3 length equals 13 residues. Trimming removed 0 bases from V and 6 bases from J, with 9 bases in between. Germline V lookup: CDR1 MNHEY, CDR2 SVGAGI.

The rearrangement joins TRBV6-1 to TRBJ2-7; D not resolved. Trimming cost V 1 base and J 3 bases, with 1 base left between them. This CDR3 has 11 amino acids. Germline CDR1 reads MNHNS; CDR2 reads SASEGT. CDR3 in DNA: TGTGCCAGCAGTGAAGGCTACGAGCAGTACTTC. The encoded protein is CASSEGYEQYF.

CDR3 in DNA: TGTGCCAGGACAGGGGCGAACACCGGGGAGCTGTTTTTT. This codes for CARTGANTGELFF. The chain is built from TRBV2 and TRBJ2-2, with 8 bases matching TRBD1. Germline values: CDR1 SNHLY, CDR2 FYNNEI. J was trimmed by 0 bases and V by 9 bases; bases with no gene match: 0. CDR3 size: 13 residues.

The chain combines TRBV19 with TRBJ2-2; D gene ambiguous. The CDR3 has 12 residues. Trimming took off 3 bases at V and 5 bases at J, with 4 bases between the two ends. Germline CDR1 and CDR2: LNHDA and SQIVND (reference sequence). CDR3 protein: CASSIRTGELFF. As DNA, the CDR3 is TGTGCCAGTAGTATTAGAACCGGGGAGCTGTTTTTT.

The table lists this clone with a few counts. The rearrangement uses TRBV7-6 and TRBJ1-4; possibly TRBD1 for D (5 bases). Germline V gene lookup returns CDR1 SGHVS and CDR2 FNYEAQ. V was clipped by 0 bases and J by 8 bases, with 13 bases between them. The CDR3 runs to 15 residues. The CDR3 bases are TGTGCCAGCAGCTTAGCAATTAGGGACGACGAAAAACTGTTTTTT. Protein: CASSLAIRDDEKLFF.

V and J are TRBV27 and TRBJ1-4; D uncertain. The germline V and J ends were trimmed by 6 bases and 0 bases, with 11 bases remaining between them. CDR1 MNHEY and CDR2 SMNVEV come from the germline V gene (reference sequence). This CDR3 spans 15 amino acids. CDR3 in DNA: TGTGCCAGCAGACCCTACGGTGCAACTAATGAAAAACTGTTTTTT. It yields the protein CASRPYGATNEKLFF.

This rearrangement joins TRBV6-4 to TRBJ1-2, with D unclear. Trimming removed 3 bases at V and 2 bases at J, with 4 bases between. The CDR3 consists of 12 residues. Germline CDR1 is MRHNA and CDR2 is SNTAGT. CDR3 residues: CASSDTNYGYTF. The DNA for the CDR3 is TGTGCCAGCAGTGATACGAACTATGGCTACACCTTC.

This clone was detected a few times. The J gene is TRBJ2-3, the V gene TRBV6-1, with D uncertain. Trimming removed 0 bases from V and 10 bases from J, with 11 bases in between. The CDR3 totals 13 residues. The germline V gene encodes CDR1 MNHNS and CDR2 SASEGT. The CDR3 coding sequence is TGTGCCAGCAGTGAAGCTGGCGCCTCGGCGCAGTATTTT. Residues: CASSEAGASAQYF.